This T cell receptor beta chain was observed in a study of blood T cell repertoires in COVID-19. For the study at large: Among Cohort 3 donors, those recovered had two negative PCRs, clearance, or symptom resolution.

The CDR3 contains 15 residues. Germline CDR1 reads MGHRA; CDR2 reads YSYEKL. Trimming took off 0 bases at V and 6 bases at J, with 15 bases between the two ends. Living in under 30 US areas, the participants were between about 18 and 95 years of age. Grouping used clinical history reported by participants in a survey and questionnaire. In the study's own analysis: Nucleated cell number was recorded as an estimate derived from reference gene primer amplification. Measured with immunoSEQ multiplex PCR; TCRdb has only the in-frame clones, and not every one. V, J and clone size are taken as reported in that table, and D and trimming were inferred from the DNA itself. This sample has about 360,000 clones, with more than 75% found just once.

Input material: PBMCs or T cells enriched from blood (not recorded which). The rearrangement links TRBV4-1 to TRBJ2-7, with D possibly matching TRBD1 (6 bases). This clonotype was sampled from a man in his forties in a cohort exposed to, infected with or recovered from COVID-19 (not recorded which). In DNA form, the CDR3 reads TGCGCCAGCAGCCAAGATAAATCCCCAGGGGTCGAGCAGTACTTC. Translated: CASSQDKSPGVEQYF.